The 29 T cell receptor beta chains presented below share a single source sample, sequenced in a study of chemoradiotherapy in HPV16-positive cancers. Profiling relied on immunoSEQ multiplex PCR, and the TCRdb table lists in-frame clones only, not all of them. The table has around 6,200 clones, more than 65% seen once. Sequencing was performed on tumor tissue, taken from a patient who underwent chemoradiotherapy. The receptor set was obtained from a human donor with HPV-associated anogenital cancer.

The J gene is TRBJ1-2, the V gene TRBV29-1, with TRBD1 identical over 7 bases. The CDR3 is 16 amino acids. The ends lost 6 bases at V and 2 bases at J; junction bases unmatched: 15. Germline assignment: CDR1 SQVTM and CDR2 ANQGSEA. The CDR3 DNA follows: TGCAGCGTCCACGGGGGCCGGGACAGCGTAAACTATGGCTACACCTTC. Translation gives CSVHGGRDSVNYGYTF. The full variable domain, its missing parts supplied by reference TRBV29-1 and TRBJ1-2, is SAVISQKPSRDICQRGTSLTIQCQVDSQVTMMFWYRQQPGQSLTLIATANQGSEATYESGFVIDKFPISRPNLTFSTLTVSNMSPEDSSIYLCSVHGGRDSVNYGYTFGSGTRLTVV.

The V and J genes are TRBV19 and TRBJ2-2; D possibly corresponds to TRBD1 (6 bases). From germline, CDR1 is LNHDA and CDR2 SQIVND (reference sequence). Trimming left V 5 bases short and J 3 bases short, with 10 bases between. The CDR3 spans 14 residues. In DNA form, the CDR3 reads TGTGCCAGTAGTCGGGACATCCACACCGGGGAGCTGTTTTTT. Protein sequence: CASSRDIHTGELFF.

This clone came up once. The chain joins TRBV9 to TRBJ2-7; D uncertain. There are 14 residues in the CDR3. The V gene lost 2 bases and the J gene lost 0 bases, with 9 bases spanning the gap. The germline V gene encodes CDR1 SGDLS and CDR2 YYNGEE. The DNA of the CDR3 is TGTGCCAGCAGCGTGTCTTGGAGCTCCTACGAGCAGTACTTC. This sequence encodes CASSVSWSSYEQYF. The full variable domain, completed using reference TRBV9 and TRBJ2-7, is DSGVTQTPKHLITATGQRVTLRCSPRSGDLSVYWYQQSLDQGLQFLIQYYNGEERAKGNILERFSAQQFPDLHSELNLSSLELGDSALYFCASSVSWSSYEQYFGPGTRLTVT.

The chain carries TRBV7-9 and TRBJ1-1; D not resolved. With 1 base removed from V and 0 bases from J, the gap between germline ends came to 12 bases. The CDR3 has 16 amino acids. Germline lookup yields CDR1 SEHNR and CDR2 FQNEAQ (reference sequence). CDR3 nucleotide sequence: TGTGCCAGCAGCTTAGGCCAGGAGTGGATGAACACTGAAGCTTTCTTT. Encoded protein: CASSLGQEWMNTEAFF.

This clone was recorded only once. This chain uses TRBV29-1 with TRBJ2-7, with D perhaps TRBD1 or TRBD2 (6 bases each). CDR3 length: 14 residues. Germline-derived CDR1 and CDR2 are SQVTM and ANQGSEA. V was shortened by 7 bases and J by 7 bases, with 23 bases between the two germline ends. Written as DNA, the CDR3 is TGCAGCGCCCGAGTCGAGGGGGGAGGAGGGGAGCAGTACTTC. As protein: CSARVEGGGGEQYF.

The V call is TRBV4-2, the J call TRBJ2-7; tentative D call: TRBD2 (6 bases). Germline CDR1 reads LGHNA; CDR2 reads YNFKEQ. The CDR3 covers 16 residues. The germline V and J ends were trimmed by 0 bases and 1 base, with 13 bases remaining between them. CDR3 in amino acids: CASSQEIGLASYEQYF. DNA of the CDR3: TGTGCCAGCAGCCAAGAAATAGGCCTAGCGTCCTACGAGCAGTACTTC.

The chain employs TRBV4-3 and TRBJ2-1; 8 bases match TRBD2. Trimming cost V 1 base and J 4 bases; bases outside gene matches: 3. CDR1 LGHNA and CDR2 YSLEER come from the germline V gene. CDR3 length: 15 residues. CDR3 in amino acids: CASSQALAGYNEQFF. The CDR3 DNA reads as TGCGCCAGCAGCCAAGCGTTAGCGGGGTACAATGAGCAGTTCTTC.

V gene TRBV2 combines with J gene TRBJ1-1; D unresolved. The CDR3 covers 12 residues. Germline CDR1 is SNHLY and CDR2 is FYNNEI. V was clipped by 6 bases and J by 11 bases, with 16 bases between them. CDR3 residues: CASRILAESAFF. As DNA, the CDR3 is TGTGCCAGCAGAATTTTGGCAGAAAGTGCTTTCTTT.

The V gene is TRBV7-9, the J gene TRBJ2-5; 8 nucleotides line up with TRBD2. The CDR3 is made up of 16 amino acids. The trim removed 0 bases at V and 11 bases at J, leaving 14 bases unmatched. Germline lookup yields CDR1 SEHNR and CDR2 FQNEAQ (reference sequence). The CDR3 sequence: CASSLARPSGTREQYF. DNA of the CDR3: TGTGCCAGCAGCTTAGCTCGACCCTCCGGGACTAGAGAGCAGTACTTC. The full variable domain, with the rest looked up from reference TRBV7-9 and TRBJ2-5, is DTGVSQNPRHKITKRGQNVTFRCDPISEHNRLYWYRQTLGQGPEFLTYFQNEAQLEKSRLLSDRFSAERPKGSFSTLEIQRTEQGDSAMYLCASSLARPSGTREQYFGPGTRLLVL.

This rearrangement joins TRBV7-7 to TRBJ2-6; D not certain. The germline V gene encodes CDR1 SSHAT and CDR2 FNYEAQ (reference sequence). V lost 5 bases and J 5 bases, leaving 22 bases between the germline ends. The CDR3 has 18 amino acids. The CDR3 DNA reads TGTGCCAGCAGCAACTTCATTAAGCCACAAAGTCGGGCCAACGTCCTGACTTTC. It codes for CASSNFIKPQSRANVLTF.

This clone was found a few times. The CDR3 sequence: CASSFGTGDYGYTF. The DNA for the CDR3 is TGTGCCAGCAGTTTTGGGACAGGGGACTATGGCTACACCTTC. The chain links TRBV6-1 to TRBJ1-2, with 10 bases matching TRBD1. This CDR3 contains 14 residues. V lost 5 bases and J lost 3; bases outside the gene matches: 3. Germline CDR1 is MNHNS and CDR2 is SASEGT.

V gene TRBV7-2 combines with J gene TRBJ1-3, with D possibly TRBD1 on 6 matching bases. In germline, CDR1 is SGHTA, CDR2 FQGNSA. The CDR3 extends over 15 amino acids. The V end lost 4 bases, the J end lost 8 bases, and 18 bases lay between the germline ends. As DNA, the CDR3 is TGTGCCAGCAGCTCCGGGGGGGGGCAGGGGCACACCATATATTTT. It encodes CASSSGGGQGHTIYF.

The V gene is TRBV6-6, the J gene TRBJ2-2, with D unresolved. The CDR3 spans 14 residues. V shed 4 bases and J shed 4 bases, with 10 bases lying between them. The germline V gene has CDR1 MNHNY and CDR2 SVGAGI (reference sequence). For the CDR3, the DNA is TGTGCCAGCAGTTCACTCGGAGCCACCGGGGAGCTGTTTTTT. This encodes CASSSLGATGELFF.

The chain recombines TRBV4-1 with TRBJ2-1; TRBD2 matches at 7 bases. The CDR3 contains 17 residues. Germline CDR1 reads MGHRA; CDR2 reads YSYEKL. After removal of 3 bases from V and 0 bases from J, the junction contained 8 bases not matched to a gene. This chain's CDR3 is CASSHGGLTSSYNEQFF. Written as DNA, the CDR3 is TGCGCCAGCAGCCACGGGGGACTAACCAGCTCCTACAATGAGCAGTTCTTC.

The V and J genes are TRBV7-9 and TRBJ1-5; 9 bases fit TRBD1. Germline V gene data show CDR1 as SEHNR and CDR2 as FQNEAQ (reference sequence). The CDR3 has 18 residues. Losses at the gene ends were 1 base for V and 2 bases for J; bases not matched to a gene: 9. CDR3 in amino acids: CASSLGGQGGSGNQPQHF. CDR3 DNA sequence: TGTGCCAGCAGCTTAGGGGGACAGGGTGGGAGTGGCAATCAGCCCCAGCATTTT.

This chain joins TRBV19 and TRBJ2-3, with D possibly TRBD1 on 5 matching bases. The V end was cut by 1 base, the J end by 3 bases, with 8 bases between. CDR1 and CDR2 from the germline V gene are LNHDA and SQIVND (reference sequence). This CDR3 region has 14 residues. The CDR3 nucleotides read TGTGCCAGTAGTATAGGCCAGGGTACAGATACGCAGTATTTT. Protein product: CASSIGQGTDTQYF.

This chain connects TRBV5-8 to TRBJ1-5, with TRBD1 matching 9 bases. The CDR3 is 16 amino acids. Germline V gene data show CDR1 as SGHTS and CDR2 as YDEGEE. V lost 4 bases, J lost 3 bases, and 8 bases stayed unmatched. CDR3 nucleotides: TGTGCCAGCAGCACAAACAGGGGGCTTAACAATCAGCCCCAGCATTTT. This sequence encodes CASSTNRGLNNQPQHF.

V and J are TRBV5-1 and TRBJ2-5; TRBD2 aligns across 7 bases. This CDR3 comprises 15 residues. After removal of 2 bases from V and 1 base from J, the junction contained 5 bases not matched to a gene. CDR1 and CDR2 from the germline V gene are SGHRS and YFSETQ. The CDR3 nucleotides read TGCGCCAGCAGCTTCATTAGCGGGCCCCAAGAGACCCAGTACTTC. Its translation is CASSFISGPQETQYF.

The chain carries TRBV29-1 and TRBJ2-7; D remains ambiguous. Germline V gives CDR1 SQVTM, CDR2 ANQGSEA. V was pared by 7 bases and J by 0 bases, with 13 bases between. The CDR3 runs 13 residues. CDR3 coding DNA: TGCAGCGCCCGAACGACAAGCTCCTACGAGCAGTACTTC. It is translated as CSARTTSSYEQYF.

The rearrangement links TRBV7-9 to TRBJ2-5; TRBD1 matches at 9 bases. There are 14 residues in the CDR3. The V gene end was trimmed by 5 bases and the J gene end by 2 bases; junction bases not matched to a gene: 3. From germline, CDR1 is SEHNR and CDR2 FQNEAQ (reference sequence). CDR3 loop: CASSRQGGQETQYF. The CDR3 nucleotides are TGTGCCAGCAGCAGACAGGGGGGACAAGAGACCCAGTACTTC.

The gene calls are TRBV12-5 and TRBJ2-1; unclear D gene. Germline CDR1 reads LGHNT; CDR2 reads FRNRAP. V lost 1 base and J lost 6, with 16 bases in between. The CDR3 totals 16 residues. DNA for the CDR3: TGTGCTAGTGGTTTGGGGCAAGGAGTATTCAGCAATGAGCAGTTCTTC. This encodes CASGLGQGVFSNEQFF.

V usage is TRBV5-4 and J usage is TRBJ1-2; perhaps TRBD1 as D (5 bases). This CDR3 region has 13 residues. Germline V gives CDR1 SGHNT, CDR2 YYREEE (reference sequence). Trimming removed 0 bases from V and 8 bases from J, with 11 bases in between. CDR3 coding DNA: TGTGCCAGCAGCTTGGGACAGACCAAGGGCTACACCTTC. Translated: CASSLGQTKGYTF.

The sample holds one count of this clone. The chain is built from TRBV21-1 and TRBJ1-4. TRBV21-1 is flagged as a pseudogene. The CDR3 loop spans 15 amino acids. This chain's CDR3 is CASSKAKGTDEKLFF. The CDR3 coding sequence is TGTGCCAGCAGCAAAGCGAAGGGGACGGATGAAAAACTGTTTTTT.

The CDR3 region has the DNA TGTGCCAGCAGTTTCCCAAGGACAGGCGTCTACGAGCAGTACTTC. This translates into CASSFPRTGVYEQYF. This sequence joins TRBV28 and TRBJ2-7; 7 bases agree with TRBD1. There are 15 residues in the CDR3. Germline V gives CDR1 MDHEN, CDR2 SYDVKM. V was clipped by 3 bases and J by 3 bases; unmatched bases: 8.

The chain carries TRBV5-1 and TRBJ1-4; D is unresolved. This CDR3 has 13 amino acids. Per germline, CDR1 SGHRS and CDR2 YFSETQ. Between the trimmed V and J ends, which lost 5 bases and 4 bases, there was a span of 9 bases. The DNA of the CDR3 is TGCGCCAGCAGGGCAGGAAGTAATGAAAAACTGTTTTTT. Translating it yields CASRAGSNEKLFF. The complete variable domain, with remaining parts taken from reference TRBV5-1 and TRBJ1-4, reads KAGVTQTPRYLIKTRGQQVTLSCSPISGHRSVSWYQQTPGQGLQFLFEYFSETQRNKGNFPGRFSGRQFSNSRSEMNVSTLELGDSALYLCASRAGSNEKLFFGSGTQLSVL.

This rearrangement joins TRBV9 to TRBJ2-7; D not resolved. Looked up from germline, CDR1 is SGDLS and CDR2 is YYNGEE. This CDR3 is built from 8 residues. The V gene lost 6 bases and the J gene lost 6 bases, with 1 base spanning the gap. CDR3 nucleotide sequence: TGTGCCAGCACCGAGCAGTACTTC. As protein: CASTEQYF.

V usage is TRBV2 and J usage is TRBJ2-2, with 11 bases identical to TRBD2. Trimming removed 6 bases from V and 3 bases from J; junction bases left unmatched: 0. The CDR3 extends over 14 amino acids. From germline, CDR1 is SNHLY and CDR2 FYNNEI. CDR3 DNA: TGTGCCAGCAGACTAGCGGGAGACACCGGGGAGCTGTTTTTT. This codes for CASRLAGDTGELFF.

The chain recombines TRBV29-1 with TRBJ1-1; D gene uncertain. The V and J ends lost 3 bases and 3 bases respectively, with 14 bases between them. CDR3 length: 14 residues. The germline gives CDR1 SQVTM, CDR2 ANQGSEA. CDR3 sequence: CSVEVTGIYTEAFF. The CDR3 DNA is TGCAGCGTTGAGGTCACCGGGATCTACACTGAAGCTTTCTTT.

The chain recombines TRBV6-1 with TRBJ2-2, with 10 bases fitting TRBD2. J was trimmed by 6 bases and V by 8 bases; bases with no gene match: 9. The CDR3 totals 15 residues. CDR1 and CDR2 from the germline V gene are MNHNS and SASEGT. The CDR3 sequence is CASGVTSGNPGELFF. The DNA for the CDR3 is TGTGCCAGCGGGGTTACTAGCGGGAATCCCGGGGAGCTGTTTTTT.